This is a list of T cell receptor beta chains from one sample in a study of T-cell memory formation after mild COVID-19. TCRdb processed the 5' RACE reads anew with MiXCR; each CDR3 protein has one entry. This sample has more than 400,000 distinct CDR3 sequences; around a sixth occur once, and the top ten carry roughly 12%. Sequences were obtained from PBMCs or a T cell subset sorted from them (not recorded which). Every receptor here comes from an adult woman who had mild COVID-19 (a few samples of this study predate the infection). Cell type and time point are not known. Both conserved end residues are part of each CDR3. A D gene is named only where the DNA matches it firmly. Only part of the rows carry a size: once, few, many, or a class if the clone is expanded.

d_gene	abundance	v_gene	j_gene	CDR3nt	CDR3aa
.	.	TRBV27	TRBJ2-1	TGTGCCAGCAGGCTCGGGACCTTGCTCTTCTTC	CASRLGTLLFF
.	few	TRBV5-1	TRBJ2-1	TGCGCCAGCAGCTATCTAGCGCGCTCCTACAATGAGCAGTTCTTC	CASSYLARSYNEQFF
.	.	TRBV7-9	TRBJ2-7	TGTGCCAGCAGACAAGGACAGTACTACGAGCAGTACTTC	CASRQGQYYEQYF
.	.	TRBV12-3/TRBV12-4	TRBJ2-1	TGTGCCAGCAGTGCAGGTGCCTCCTACAATGAGCAGTTCTTC	CASSAGASYNEQFF
TRBD1	.	TRBV18	TRBJ2-7	TGTGCCAGCTCACCAAATCCAGGGGGCAACGAGCAGTACTTC	CASSPNPGGNEQYF
TRBD1	.	TRBV7-9	TRBJ2-7	TGTGCCAGCAGCTTCGATCCCCGGACAGGGATGATCTACGAGCAGTACTTC	CASSFDPRTGMIYEQYF
TRBD2	few	TRBV4-2	TRBJ2-1	TGTGCCAGCAGCCAAGAGGGGCGCGGGGGAACTTACAATGAGCAGTTCTTC	CASSQEGRGGTYNEQFF
.	.	TRBV2	TRBJ1-1	TGTGCCAGCAGCATACAGATGAACACTGAAGCTTTCTTT	CASSIQMNTEAFF
.	few	TRBV5-5	TRBJ2-3	TGTGCCAGCAGCTTGGCCGGCGGGACGGGGTCACAGTATTTT	CASSLAGGTGSQYF
TRBD2	.	TRBV7-9	TRBJ2-7	TGTGCCAGCAGCCCCCACGGGGGGGACCACGAGCAGTACTTC	CASSPHGGDHEQYF
.	.	TRBV5-1	TRBJ1-1	TGCGCCAGCAGCGAGGAACTGGCGCTGGGCACTGAAGCTTTCTTT	CASSEELALGTEAFF
.	.	TRBV9	TRBJ1-1	TGTGCCAGCAGCGTAGAGAGGGTGGGCACTGAAGCTTTCTTT	CASSVERVGTEAFF
TRBD2	.	TRBV20-1	TRBJ2-2	TGCAGTGCTGAGGGCGGGAGGCCCACCGGGGAGCTGTTTTTT	CSAEGGRPTGELFF
TRBD2	.	TRBV5-1	TRBJ2-5	TGCGCCAGTGACCGTGGGGGAGGGGTACAAGAGACCCAGTACTTC	CASDRGGGVQETQYF
TRBD1	.	TRBV27	TRBJ2-3	TGTGCCAGCAAAAGGACAGGCGGGGATACGCAGTATTTT	CASKRTGGDTQYF
TRBD1	few	TRBV18	TRBJ1-2	TGTGCCAGCTCACCACCGAACAGGGGACTGAACTATGGCTACACCTTC	CASSPPNRGLNYGYTF